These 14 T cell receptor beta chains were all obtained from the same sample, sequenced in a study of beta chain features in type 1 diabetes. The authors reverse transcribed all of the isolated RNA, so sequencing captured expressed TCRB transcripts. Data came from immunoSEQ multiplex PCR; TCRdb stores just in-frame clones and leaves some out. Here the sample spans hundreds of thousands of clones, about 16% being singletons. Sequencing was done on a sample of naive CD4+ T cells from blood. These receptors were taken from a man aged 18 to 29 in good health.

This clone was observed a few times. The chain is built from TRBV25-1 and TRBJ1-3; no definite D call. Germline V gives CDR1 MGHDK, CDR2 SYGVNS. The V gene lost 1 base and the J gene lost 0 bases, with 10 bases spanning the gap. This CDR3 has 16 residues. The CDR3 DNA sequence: TGTGCCAGCAGTGAATTCGGGGAGAACTCTGGAAACACCATATATTTT. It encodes CASSEFGENSGNTIYF.

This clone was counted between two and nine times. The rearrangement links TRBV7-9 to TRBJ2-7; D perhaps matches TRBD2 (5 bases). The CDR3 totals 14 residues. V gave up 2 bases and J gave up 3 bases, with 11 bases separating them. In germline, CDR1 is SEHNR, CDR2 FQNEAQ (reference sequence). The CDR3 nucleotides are TGTGCCAGCAGCTTAACGCGGACTGTCTACGAGCAGTACTTC. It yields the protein CASSLTRTVYEQYF.

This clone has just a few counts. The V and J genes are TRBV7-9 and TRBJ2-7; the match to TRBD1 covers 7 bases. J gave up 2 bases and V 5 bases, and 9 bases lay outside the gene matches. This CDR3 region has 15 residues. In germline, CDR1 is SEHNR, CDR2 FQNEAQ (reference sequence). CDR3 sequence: CASSPRQGRAYEQYF. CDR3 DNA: TGTGCCAGCAGCCCTCGACAGGGTAGAGCCTACGAGCAGTACTTC.

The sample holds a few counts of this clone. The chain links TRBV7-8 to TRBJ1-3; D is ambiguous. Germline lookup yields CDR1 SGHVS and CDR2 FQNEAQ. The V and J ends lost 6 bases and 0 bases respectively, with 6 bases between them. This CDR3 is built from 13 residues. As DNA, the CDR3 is TGTGCCAGCAGAGGGTACTCTGGAAACACCATATATTTT. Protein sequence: CASRGYSGNTIYF.

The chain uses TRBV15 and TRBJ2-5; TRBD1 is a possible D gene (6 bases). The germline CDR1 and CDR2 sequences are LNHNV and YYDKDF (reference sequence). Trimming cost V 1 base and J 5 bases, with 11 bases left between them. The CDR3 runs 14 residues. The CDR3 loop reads CATSRGQGYETQYF. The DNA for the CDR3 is TGTGCCACCAGCAGAGGCCAGGGGTACGAGACCCAGTACTTC.

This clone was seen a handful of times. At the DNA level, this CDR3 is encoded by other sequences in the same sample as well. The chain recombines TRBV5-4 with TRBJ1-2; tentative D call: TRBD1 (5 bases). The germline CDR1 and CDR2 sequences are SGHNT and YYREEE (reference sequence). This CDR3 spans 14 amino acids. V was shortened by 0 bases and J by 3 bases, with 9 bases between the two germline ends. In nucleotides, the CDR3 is TGTGCCAGCAGCTTGGGGGGGACCGACTATGGCTACACCTTC. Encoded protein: CASSLGGTDYGYTF.

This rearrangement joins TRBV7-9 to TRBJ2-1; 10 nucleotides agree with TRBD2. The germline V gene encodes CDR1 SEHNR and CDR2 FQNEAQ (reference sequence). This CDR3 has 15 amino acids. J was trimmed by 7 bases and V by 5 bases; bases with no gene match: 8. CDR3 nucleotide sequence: TGTGCCAGCAGCCCGTGGCTAGCGGGAGTTAATGAGCAGTTCTTC. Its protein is CASSPWLAGVNEQFF.

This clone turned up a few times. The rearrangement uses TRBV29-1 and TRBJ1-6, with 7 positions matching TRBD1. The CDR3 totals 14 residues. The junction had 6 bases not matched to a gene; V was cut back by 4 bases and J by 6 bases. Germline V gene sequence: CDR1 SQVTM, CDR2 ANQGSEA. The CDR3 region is CSVVGTDPNSPLHF. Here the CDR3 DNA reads TGCAGCGTTGTCGGGACAGATCCTAATTCACCCCTCCACTTT.

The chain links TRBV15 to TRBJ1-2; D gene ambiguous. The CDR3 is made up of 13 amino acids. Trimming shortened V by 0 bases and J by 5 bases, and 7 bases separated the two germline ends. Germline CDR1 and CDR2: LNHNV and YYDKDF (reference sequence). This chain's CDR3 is CATSRDLQYGYTF. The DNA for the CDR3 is TGTGCCACCAGCAGAGATCTGCAGTATGGCTACACCTTC.

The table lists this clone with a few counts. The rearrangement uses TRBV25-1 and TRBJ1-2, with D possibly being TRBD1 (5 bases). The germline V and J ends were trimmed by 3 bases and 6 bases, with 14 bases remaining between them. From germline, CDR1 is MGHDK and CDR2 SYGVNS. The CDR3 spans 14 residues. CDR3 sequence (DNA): TGTGCCAGCAGTGATGCCAGGGTCGGAGATGGCTACACCTTC. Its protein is CASSDARVGDGYTF.

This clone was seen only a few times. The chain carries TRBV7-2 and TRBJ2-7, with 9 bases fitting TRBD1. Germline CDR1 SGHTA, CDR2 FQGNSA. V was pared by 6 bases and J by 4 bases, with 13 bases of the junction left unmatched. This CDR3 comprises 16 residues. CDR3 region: CASSLRTDRGSYEQYF. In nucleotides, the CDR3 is TGTGCCAGCAGTTTACGTACGGACAGGGGTTCGTACGAGCAGTACTTC. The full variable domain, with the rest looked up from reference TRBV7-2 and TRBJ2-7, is GAGVSQSPSNKVTEKGKDVELRCDPISGHTALYWYRQSLGQGLEFLIYFQGNSAPDKSGLPSDRFSAERTGGSVSTLTIQRTQQEDSAVYLCASSLRTDRGSYEQYFGPGTRLTVT.

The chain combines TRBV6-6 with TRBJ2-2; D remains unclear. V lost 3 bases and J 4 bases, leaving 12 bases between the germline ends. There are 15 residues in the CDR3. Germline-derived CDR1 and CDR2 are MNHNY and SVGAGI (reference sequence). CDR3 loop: CASSYRPGPTGELFF. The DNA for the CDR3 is TGTGCCAGCAGTTATAGGCCAGGCCCCACCGGGGAGCTGTTTTTT.

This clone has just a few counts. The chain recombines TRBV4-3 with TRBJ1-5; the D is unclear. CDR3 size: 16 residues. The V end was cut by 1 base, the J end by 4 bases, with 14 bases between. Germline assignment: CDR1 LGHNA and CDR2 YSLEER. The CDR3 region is CASSQAQGRGNQPQHF. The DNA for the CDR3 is TGCGCCAGCAGCCAAGCCCAAGGACGTGGGAATCAGCCCCAGCATTTT.

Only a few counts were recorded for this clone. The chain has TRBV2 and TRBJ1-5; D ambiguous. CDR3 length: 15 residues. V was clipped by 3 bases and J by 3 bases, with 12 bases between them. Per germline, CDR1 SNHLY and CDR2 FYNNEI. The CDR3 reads CASSDQNGNNQPQHF. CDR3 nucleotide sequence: TGTGCCAGCAGTGACCAAAACGGAAACAATCAGCCCCAGCATTTT.